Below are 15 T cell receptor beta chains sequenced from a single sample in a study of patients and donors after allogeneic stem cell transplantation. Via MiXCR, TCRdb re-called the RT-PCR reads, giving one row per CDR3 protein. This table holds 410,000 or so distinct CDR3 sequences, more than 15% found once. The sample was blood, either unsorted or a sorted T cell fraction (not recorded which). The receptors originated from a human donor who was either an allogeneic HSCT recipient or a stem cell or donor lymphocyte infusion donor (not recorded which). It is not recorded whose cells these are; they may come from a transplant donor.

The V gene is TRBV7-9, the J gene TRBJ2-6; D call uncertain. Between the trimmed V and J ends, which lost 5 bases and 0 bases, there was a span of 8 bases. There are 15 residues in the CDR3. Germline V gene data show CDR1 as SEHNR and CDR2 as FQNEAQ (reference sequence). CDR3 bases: TGTGCCAGCAGCATTAGGGTCTCTGGGGCCAACGTCCTGACTTTC. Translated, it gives CASSIRVSGANVLTF.

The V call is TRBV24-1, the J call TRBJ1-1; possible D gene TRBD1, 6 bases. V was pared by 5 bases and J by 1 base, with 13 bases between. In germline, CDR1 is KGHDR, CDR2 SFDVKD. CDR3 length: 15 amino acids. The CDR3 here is CATSAAGERNTEAFF. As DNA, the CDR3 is TGTGCCACCAGTGCGGCAGGGGAGAGGAACACTGAAGCTTTCTTT.

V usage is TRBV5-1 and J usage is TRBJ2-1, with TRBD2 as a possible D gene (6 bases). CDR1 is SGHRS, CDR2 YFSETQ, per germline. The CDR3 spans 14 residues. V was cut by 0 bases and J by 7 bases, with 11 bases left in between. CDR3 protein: CASSLGPGVNEQFF. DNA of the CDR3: TGCGCCAGCAGCTTGGGACCGGGAGTTAATGAGCAGTTCTTC.

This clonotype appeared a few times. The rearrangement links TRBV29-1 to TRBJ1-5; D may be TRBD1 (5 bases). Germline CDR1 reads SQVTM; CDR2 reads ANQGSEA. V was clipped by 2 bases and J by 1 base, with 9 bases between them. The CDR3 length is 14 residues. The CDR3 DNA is TGCAGCGTTGAAACGGGGGGAAGCAATCAGCCCCAGCATTTT. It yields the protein CSVETGGSNQPQHF.

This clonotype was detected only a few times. In DNA form, the CDR3 reads TGTGCCAGCCTCCCTATTGGGACAGATGAAGCTTTCTTT. Protein product: CASLPIGTDEAFF. V usage is TRBV7-9 and J usage is TRBJ1-1, with 7 bases aligning to TRBD1. The J segment lost 7 bases and the V segment lost 8 bases, leaving 10 bases of the junction unmatched. The germline V gene encodes CDR1 SEHNR and CDR2 FQNEAQ (reference sequence). The CDR3 is made up of 13 amino acids.

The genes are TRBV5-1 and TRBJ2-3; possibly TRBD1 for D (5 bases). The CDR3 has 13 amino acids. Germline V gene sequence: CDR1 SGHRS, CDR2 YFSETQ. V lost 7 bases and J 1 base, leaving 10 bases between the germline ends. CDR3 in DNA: TGCGCCAGCGGGATCAGGGGCACAGATACGCAGTATTTT. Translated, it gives CASGIRGTDTQYF.

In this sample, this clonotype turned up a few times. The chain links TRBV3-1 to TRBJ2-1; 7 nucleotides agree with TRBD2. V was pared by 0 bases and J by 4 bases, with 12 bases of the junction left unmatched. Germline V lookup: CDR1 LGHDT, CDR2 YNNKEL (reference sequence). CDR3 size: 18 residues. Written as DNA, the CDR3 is TGTGCCAGCAGCCAAGACCTCGGGGGAGCGGGATCTTACAATGAGCAGTTCTTC. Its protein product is CASSQDLGGAGSYNEQFF.

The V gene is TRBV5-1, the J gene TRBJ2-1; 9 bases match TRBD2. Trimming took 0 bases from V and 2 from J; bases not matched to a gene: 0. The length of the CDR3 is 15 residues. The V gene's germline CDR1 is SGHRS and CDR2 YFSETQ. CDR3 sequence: CASSLVAGAYNEQFF. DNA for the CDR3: TGCGCCAGCAGCTTGGTAGCGGGAGCCTACAATGAGCAGTTCTTC.

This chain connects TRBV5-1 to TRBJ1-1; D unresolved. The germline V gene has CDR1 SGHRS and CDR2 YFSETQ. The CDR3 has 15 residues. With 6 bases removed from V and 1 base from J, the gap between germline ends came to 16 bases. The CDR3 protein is CASKDTGYSNTEAFF. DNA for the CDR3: TGCGCCAGCAAAGACACTGGCTATTCGAACACTGAAGCTTTCTTT.

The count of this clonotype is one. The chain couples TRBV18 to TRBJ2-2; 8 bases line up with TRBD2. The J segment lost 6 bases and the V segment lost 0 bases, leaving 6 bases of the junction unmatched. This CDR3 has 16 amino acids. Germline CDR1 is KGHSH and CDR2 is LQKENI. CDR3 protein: CASSPPRGRQAGELFF. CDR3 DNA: TGTGCCAGCTCACCACCCCGCGGGAGGCAGGCCGGGGAGCTGTTTTTT.

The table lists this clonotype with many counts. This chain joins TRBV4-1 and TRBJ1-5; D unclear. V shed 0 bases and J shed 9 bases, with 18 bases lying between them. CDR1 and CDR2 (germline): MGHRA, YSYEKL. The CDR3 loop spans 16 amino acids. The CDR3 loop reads CASSQDLASIVRPQHF. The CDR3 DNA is TGCGCCAGCAGCCAAGATCTGGCAAGTATCGTACGGCCCCAGCATTTT.

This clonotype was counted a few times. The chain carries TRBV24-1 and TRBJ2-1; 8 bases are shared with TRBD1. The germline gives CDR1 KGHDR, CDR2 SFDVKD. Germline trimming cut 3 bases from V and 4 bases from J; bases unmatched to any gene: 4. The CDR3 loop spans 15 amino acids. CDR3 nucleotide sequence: TGTGCCACCAGTGATAGAGACAGGGGATACAATGAGCAGTTCTTC. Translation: CATSDRDRGYNEQFF.

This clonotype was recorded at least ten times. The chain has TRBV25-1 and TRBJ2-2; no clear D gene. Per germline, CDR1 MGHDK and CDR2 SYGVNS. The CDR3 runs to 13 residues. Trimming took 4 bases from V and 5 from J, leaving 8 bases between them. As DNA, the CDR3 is TGTGCCAGCAGTGTATTGGCAACCGGGGAGCTGTTTTTT. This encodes CASSVLATGELFF.

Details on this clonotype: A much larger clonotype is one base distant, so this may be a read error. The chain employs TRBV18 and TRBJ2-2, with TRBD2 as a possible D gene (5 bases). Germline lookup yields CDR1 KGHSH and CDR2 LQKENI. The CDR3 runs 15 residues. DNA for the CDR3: TGTGCCAGCTCACCTCTCTACAGTTCGACCGGGGAGCAGTTTTTT. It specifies CASSPLYSSTGEQFF.

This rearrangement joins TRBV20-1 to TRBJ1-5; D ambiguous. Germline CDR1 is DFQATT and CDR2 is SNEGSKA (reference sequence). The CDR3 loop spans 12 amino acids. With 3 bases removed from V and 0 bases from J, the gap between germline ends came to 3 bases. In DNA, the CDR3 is TGCAGTGCTAGTAGTAGCAATCAGCCCCAGCATTTT. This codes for CSASSSNQPQHF.